Shown below are 31 T cell receptor beta chains from a single sample sequenced in a study of Ad26.COV2.S vaccination and SARS-CoV-2 variants (dated by TCRdb to 2020 to 2022). The treatment or condition label on this specimen signifies: around 19 received Ad26.COV2.S at low or high dose, single or two shots; a few received placebo; per-sample allocation not given. Repertoires of vaccine and placebo recipients were sequenced from samples taken on day 63 after the first injection. The library was built by means of the immunoSEQ multiplex PCR assay. This is the immuneACCESS table as TCRdb keeps it, with only in-frame sequences that have V and J called. A part of the clones is gone; compared with another copy, unresolved V genes explain less than half, and the rest is unexplained. Recorded for this sample are 300,000 to 350,000 clones; around 89% of them occurred a single time. Of the sample, roughly 5% is held by the ten largest clones.

The sequenced sample was peripheral blood, obtained in a trial of Ad26.COV2.S vaccine versus placebo. Receptor source: a person between 18 and 60 years old who received the Ad26.COV2.S COVID-19 vaccine or a placebo.

The rearrangement links TRBV6-6 to TRBJ1-1; TRBD1 might be the D (6 bases). V lost 8 bases and J lost 0, with 10 bases in between. Germline-derived CDR1 and CDR2 are MNHNY and SVGAGI (reference sequence). This CDR3 comprises 13 residues. The CDR3 protein is CASLGQVNTEAFF. The CDR3 DNA follows: TGTGCCAGCCTGGGACAAGTGAACACTGAAGCTTTCTTT.

J is TRBJ1-6 and V is TRBV2; 7 bases agree with TRBD1. Germline CDR1 and CDR2: SNHLY and FYNNEI. Germline trimming cut 4 bases from V and 0 bases from J; bases unmatched to any gene: 3. This CDR3 is built from 16 residues. CDR3 region: CASSVDRSSYNSPLHF. CDR3 sequence (DNA): TGTGCCAGCAGTGTGGACAGGAGCTCCTATAATTCACCCCTCCACTTT.

About this clone: The same CDR3 also results from other DNA sequences found in this sample. The chain carries TRBV7-9 and TRBJ1-1, with TRBD1 identical over 10 bases. The germline gives CDR1 SEHNR, CDR2 FQNEAQ (reference sequence). The CDR3 runs 15 residues. J was trimmed by 5 bases and V by 3 bases; bases with no gene match: 6. CDR3 coding DNA: TGTGCCAGCAGCTTGGGACGGACAGGGGGAACTGAAGCTTTCTTT. Residues: CASSLGRTGGTEAFF. Drawing the rest from reference TRBV7-9 and TRBJ1-1, the complete variable domain is DTGVSQNPRHKITKRGQNVTFRCDPISEHNRLYWYRQTLGQGPEFLTYFQNEAQLEKSRLLSDRFSAERPKGSFSTLEIQRTEQGDSAMYLCASSLGRTGGTEAFFGQGTRLTVV.

The chain recombines TRBV10-1 with TRBJ1-4; D unresolved. V was pared by 4 bases and J by 7 bases, with 10 bases between. Germline lookup yields CDR1 WNHNN and CDR2 SYGVQD (reference sequence). The CDR3 covers 13 residues. The CDR3 here is CASSGAFGEKLFF. In DNA, the CDR3 is TGCGCCAGCAGTGGGGCATTCGGTGAAAAACTGTTTTTT.

The chain employs TRBV19 and TRBJ2-1; D remains ambiguous. This CDR3 contains 15 residues. V shed 3 bases and J shed 0 bases, with 9 bases lying between them. The V gene's germline CDR1 is LNHDA and CDR2 SQIVND (reference sequence). DNA for the CDR3: TGTGCCAGTAGTATCCCACTAAGCTCCTACAATGAGCAGTTCTTC. Residues: CASSIPLSSYNEQFF.

This sequence joins TRBV5-4 and TRBJ2-7; perhaps D is TRBD1 or TRBD2 (5 bases each). The CDR3 spans 12 residues. With 3 bases removed from V and 6 bases from J, the gap between germline ends came to 10 bases. The germline V gene encodes CDR1 SGHNT and CDR2 YYREEE (reference sequence). The CDR3 region is CASSSAGTEQYF. For the CDR3, the DNA is TGTGCCAGCAGCTCCGCAGGGACCGAGCAGTACTTC.

The table lists this clone with a few counts. The V gene is TRBV28, the J gene TRBJ1-2; D is undetermined. CDR1 is MDHEN and CDR2 is SYDVKM in the germline V gene. Trimming stripped 8 bases from V and 1 base from J, with 5 bases between. The CDR3 is 11 amino acids. The CDR3: CASGHNYGYTF. CDR3 sequence (DNA): TGTGCCAGCGGTCATAACTATGGCTACACCTTC.

The chain joins TRBV7-2 to TRBJ2-4; TRBD1 agrees at 11 bases. Germline V gives CDR1 SGHTA, CDR2 FQGNSA. With V trimmed by 4 bases and J by 8 bases, 4 bases remained unmatched. CDR3 length equals 14 residues. The CDR3 DNA follows: TGTGCCAGCAGCTCCGGGACAGGGGGTTACATTCAGTACTTC. This codes for CASSSGTGGYIQYF.

This chain links TRBV11-2 with TRBJ2-5; TRBD1 aligns across 9 bases. The length of the CDR3 is 16 residues. V shed 3 bases and J 4 bases; nucleotides not matched to a gene: 9. Germline V gene lookup returns CDR1 SGHAT and CDR2 FQNNGV. CDR3 in DNA: TGTGCCAGCAGCTTCTCCGGGACAGGGTTGGTAGAGACCCAGTACTTC. This codes for CASSFSGTGLVETQYF.

This clone appeared once. Here the CDR3 reads CASSAAYEQYF. The CDR3 nucleotides are TGTGCCAGCAGTGCCGCCTACGAGCAGTACTTC. V gene TRBV2 combines with J gene TRBJ2-7, with D unclear. V lost 4 bases, J lost 2 bases, and 3 bases lay in between. CDR1 SNHLY and CDR2 FYNNEI come from the germline V gene. This CDR3 has 11 amino acids.

The chain has TRBV29-1 and TRBJ1-4; possible D gene TRBD1, 5 bases. The length of the CDR3 is 12 residues. Per the germline V gene, CDR1 is SQVTM and CDR2 is ANQGSEA. Between the trimmed V and J ends, which lost 7 bases and 11 bases, there was a span of 17 bases. CDR3 loop: CSADGGSGKLFF. The CDR3 bases are TGCAGCGCCGATGGGGGGTCTGGTAAACTGTTTTTT.

The chain uses TRBV5-1 and TRBJ2-7; D remains ambiguous. The CDR3 is made up of 13 amino acids. Per germline, CDR1 SGHRS and CDR2 YFSETQ. Trimming pared 4 bases from V and 6 bases from J, leaving 14 bases between. The DNA of the CDR3 is TGCGCCAGCAGCACGTCGCGGACGGGCGAGCAGTACTTC. Translation: CASSTSRTGEQYF.

This chain joins TRBV29-1 and TRBJ2-1; 9 nucleotides agree with TRBD1. This CDR3 region has 14 residues. Germline CDR1 reads SQVTM; CDR2 reads ANQGSEA. Trimming at V came to 1 base and at J to 7 bases, leaving 5 bases not matched to a gene. The CDR3 region is CSVEGQGERNEQFF. CDR3 in DNA: TGCAGCGTTGAAGGACAGGGGGAAAGGAATGAGCAGTTCTTC.

The chain links TRBV28 to TRBJ2-2, with 8 nucleotides matching TRBD2. This CDR3 is built from 21 residues. V was pared by 2 bases and J by 1 base, with 18 bases of the junction left unmatched. CDR1 is MDHEN and CDR2 is SYDVKM in the germline V gene. The CDR3 region is CASSLIGTWRRTSGNTGELFF. CDR3 in DNA: TGTGCCAGCAGTTTAATAGGAACCTGGAGGCGCACTAGCGGGAACACCGGGGAGCTGTTTTTT.

V and J are TRBV28 and TRBJ1-3, with a tentative D call TRBD1 (6 bases). Trimming shortened V by 8 bases and J by 3 bases, and 11 bases separated the two germline ends. The CDR3 length is 13 residues. The germline V gene has CDR1 MDHEN and CDR2 SYDVKM. CDR3 residues: CASLTGFGNTIYF. As DNA, the CDR3 is TGTGCCAGCCTAACAGGGTTTGGAAACACCATATATTTT.

This chain uses TRBV25-1 with TRBJ2-6; D is possibly TRBD2 (5 bases). Deletions cut 1 base from V and 0 bases from J, with 13 bases between. CDR3 length equals 18 residues. CDR1 is MGHDK, CDR2 SYGVNS, per germline. For the CDR3, the DNA is TGTGCCAGCAGTGAATCGGGGAAACCCCACTCTGGGGCCAACGTCCTGACTTTC. Translating gives CASSESGKPHSGANVLTF.

The chain joins TRBV15 to TRBJ2-2; D is uncertain. Per germline, CDR1 LNHNV and CDR2 YYDKDF (reference sequence). This CDR3 has 14 residues. Trimming cost V 0 bases and J 3 bases, with 5 bases left between them. The CDR3 is CATSRDIDTGELFF. CDR3 bases: TGTGCCACCAGCAGAGATATAGACACCGGGGAGCTGTTTTTT.

This clone was picked up many times. V gene TRBV7-7 combines with J gene TRBJ1-5; 11 positions match TRBD1. V shed 6 bases, J shed 0 bases, and the junction held 7 bases outside the gene matches. In germline, CDR1 is SSHAT, CDR2 FNYEAQ (reference sequence). The CDR3 runs 17 residues. CDR3: CASRYRDRGYSNQPQHF. In DNA form, the CDR3 reads TGTGCCAGCAGATACCGGGACAGGGGGTATAGCAATCAGCCCCAGCATTTT.

The rearrangement joins TRBV27 to TRBJ2-1, with TRBD2 identical over 13 bases. The V gene end was trimmed by 5 bases and the J gene end by 15 bases; junction bases not matched to a gene: 13. This CDR3 spans 15 amino acids. Germline lookup yields CDR1 MNHEY and CDR2 SMNVEV (reference sequence). CDR3 loop: CASSTGTSGKKAPFF. The DNA for the CDR3 is TGTGCCAGCAGTACCGGGACTAGCGGGAAAAAAGCGCCGTTCTTC.

This clone appeared once. V gene TRBV5-5 combines with J gene TRBJ1-4; 11 bases fit TRBD1. J lost 0 bases, V lost 2 bases, and 6 bases had no gene match. Germline V gene data show CDR1 as SGHKS and CDR2 as YYEKEE (reference sequence). This CDR3 comprises 18 residues. The CDR3 is CASSLGTGGFPTNEKLFF. In DNA form, the CDR3 reads TGTGCCAGCAGCTTAGGGACAGGGGGTTTCCCAACTAATGAAAAACTGTTTTTT.

The rearrangement uses TRBV3-1 (or the pseudogene TRBV3-2) and TRBJ2-5, with 8 bases lining up with TRBD2. The V gene's germline CDR1 is LGHDT and CDR2 YNNKEL (reference sequence). Losses at the gene ends were 0 bases for V and 5 bases for J; bases not matched to a gene: 5. The CDR3 totals 15 residues. This CDR3 reads CASSQETGGPETQYF. The CDR3 nucleotides read TGTGCCAGCAGCCAAGAAACGGGAGGGCCCGAGACCCAGTACTTC.

J is TRBJ1-2 and V is TRBV4-3; possible D gene TRBD1, 5 bases. Trimming removed 0 bases from V and 8 bases from J, with 10 bases in between. The CDR3 consists of 13 residues. Germline CDR1 and CDR2: LGHNA and YSLEER. In DNA form, the CDR3 reads TGCGCCAGCAGCCAAGAATGGGGCCTCGGCTACACCTTC. Encoded protein: CASSQEWGLGYTF.

This clone was seen a single time. The chain couples TRBV7-2 to TRBJ2-7; no firm D call. Trimming took 0 bases from V and 1 from J, leaving 7 bases between them. CDR1 is SGHTA, CDR2 FQGNSA, per germline. This CDR3 comprises 14 residues. The CDR3 loop is CASSLARQSYEQYF. The DNA of the CDR3 is TGTGCCAGCAGCTTAGCGCGCCAGTCCTACGAGCAGTACTTC.

V and J are TRBV5-4 and TRBJ2-4, with 12 bases fitting TRBD1. This CDR3 has 16 amino acids. With 4 bases clipped from V and 2 bases from J, the junction kept 4 bases outside the gene matches. Germline CDR1 is SGHNT and CDR2 is YYREEE (reference sequence). CDR3 loop: CASSPGTGGPKNIQYF. The CDR3 coding sequence is TGTGCCAGCAGCCCAGGGACAGGGGGCCCCAAAAACATTCAGTACTTC.

The V call is TRBV13, the J call TRBJ2-1, with 11 nucleotides matching TRBD2. The CDR3 is 15 amino acids. Germline CDR1 reads PRHDT; CDR2 reads FYEKMQ (reference sequence). The trim removed 1 base at V and 5 bases at J, leaving 1 base unmatched. The chain's CDR3 is CASSLVGLADNEQFF. The CDR3 nucleotides are TGTGCCAGCAGCTTAGTGGGACTAGCGGACAATGAGCAGTTCTTC.

Written as DNA, the CDR3 is TGTGCCAGCAGTGATCACTTTAGCTTTAATGAAAAACTGTTTTTT. This sequence encodes CASSDHFSFNEKLFF. The J gene is TRBJ1-4, the V gene TRBV6-1; no firm D call. This CDR3 has 15 amino acids. The germline V gene encodes CDR1 MNHNS and CDR2 SASEGT. Trimming removed 3 bases at V and 4 bases at J, with 12 bases between.

This clone came up once. J is TRBJ2-2 and V is TRBV2; D is perhaps TRBD2 (6 bases). V lost 5 bases to trimming and J lost 4 bases, with 23 bases between them. The CDR3 is 18 residues long. CDR1 and CDR2 from the germline V gene are SNHLY and FYNNEI. This CDR3 reads CASSLHPRGSGTTGELFF. The CDR3 region has the DNA TGTGCCAGCAGTCTCCACCCCCGGGGGTCGGGAACCACCGGGGAGCTGTTTTTT.

The chain employs TRBV2 and TRBJ1-5, with D possibly TRBD1 on 6 matching bases. Germline CDR1 and CDR2: SNHLY and FYNNEI. The CDR3 is 14 residues long. V was pared by 5 bases and J by 7 bases, with 15 bases between. CDR3 nucleotide sequence: TGTGCCAGCAGTAACAGGGTTATCAACCAGCCCCAGCATTTT. Protein product: CASSNRVINQPQHF. Supplemented by reference TRBV2 and TRBJ1-5, the full variable domain reads EPEVTQTPSHQVTQMGQEVILRCVPISNHLYFYWYRQILGQKVEFLVSFYNNEISEKSEIFDDQFSVERPDGSNFTLKIRSTKLEDSAMYFCASSNRVINQPQHFGDGTRLSIL.

This clone is a singleton in its sample. The chain joins TRBV19 to TRBJ1-1; 9 bases agree with TRBD1. Germline assignment: CDR1 LNHDA and CDR2 SQIVND (reference sequence). The CDR3 is 14 residues long. Trimming took 3 bases from V and 1 from J; bases not matched to a gene: 0. CDR3 loop: CASSMGQGNTEAFF. The DNA of the CDR3 is TGTGCCAGTAGTATGGGACAGGGGAACACTGAAGCTTTCTTT.

The CDR3 nucleotides read TGCGCCAGCAGCTTGGCGAGACAGGGAGGTTTGATGGATGGCTACACCTTC. This translates into CASSLARQGGLMDGYTF. The chain recombines TRBV5-1 with TRBJ1-2, with 7 bases lining up with TRBD1. V lost 0 bases and J lost 6; bases outside the gene matches: 14. CDR1 is SGHRS and CDR2 is YFSETQ in the germline V gene. This CDR3 spans 17 amino acids.

This clone was observed once. CDR3 region: CASSRKLAPLTDTQYF. In DNA, the CDR3 is TGTGCCAGCAGCCGTAAACTAGCGCCTCTCACAGATACGCAGTATTTT. The rearrangement uses TRBV2 and TRBJ2-3; 7 bases fit TRBD2. This CDR3 comprises 16 residues. The ends lost 6 bases at V and 2 bases at J; junction bases unmatched: 11. The germline V gene has CDR1 SNHLY and CDR2 FYNNEI.